These 7 T cell receptor beta chains share one sample of origin, sequenced in a study of T cells after yellow fever vaccination. TCRdb redid the calling of the 5' RACE reads with MiXCR, one entry per CDR3 protein. Of about 160,000 distinct CDR3 sequences detected, 6% to 7.5% appear once; the ten largest clones hold more than 2.5%. The sequencing used CD4+ T cells sorted from PBMCs, collected 4 to 6 days after the first yellow fever vaccination. Receptor source: a man aged 18 to 35 who received the YFV17D yellow fever vaccine.

In this sample, this clonotype turned up many times. The chain is built from TRBV5-1 and TRBJ1-1; the match to TRBD1 covers 8 bases. The CDR3 loop spans 15 amino acids. Germline CDR1 is SGHRS and CDR2 is YFSETQ. V trimming: 3 bases; J trimming: 3 bases; junction bases outside the gene matches: 7. CDR3 in amino acids: CASSSRTGLDTEAFF. DNA for the CDR3: TGCGCCAGCAGCTCAAGGACAGGGCTGGACACTGAAGCTTTCTTT.

This clonotype was counted ten times or more. The CDR3 region has the DNA TGTGCCACCAGTGATTCGGGAAAGTACCAAGAGACCCAGTACTTC. This sequence encodes CATSDSGKYQETQYF. This sequence joins TRBV24-1 and TRBJ2-5, with D maybe TRBD2 (5 bases). This CDR3 is built from 15 residues. The germline gives CDR1 KGHDR, CDR2 SFDVKD. V lost 2 bases to trimming and J lost 0 bases, with 9 bases between them.

This clonotype was seen many times. This chain joins TRBV9 and TRBJ2-2; D possibly corresponds to TRBD1 (7 bases). CDR1 and CDR2 from the germline V gene are SGDLS and YYNGEE. The CDR3 loop spans 16 amino acids. V gave up 4 bases and J gave up 0 bases, with 13 bases separating them. This chain's CDR3 is CASSRTGDSNTGELFF. The CDR3 DNA reads as TGTGCCAGCAGCCGAACAGGGGACTCGAACACCGGGGAGCTGTTTTTT.

In its sample, this clonotype was seen many times. V gene TRBV7-2 combines with J gene TRBJ2-7; 8 bases match TRBD2. Germline V gene lookup returns CDR1 SGHTA and CDR2 FQGNSA. The CDR3 spans 14 residues. The trim removed 10 bases at V and 2 bases at J, leaving 10 bases unmatched. The CDR3 DNA reads as TGTGCCACTGTCCCGCGGGGGGAAACCTACGAGCAGTACGTC. Translated, it gives CATVPRGETYEQYV.

This clonotype was detected ten times or more. The J gene is TRBJ2-7, the V gene TRBV12-3 or TRBV12-4; no reliable D call. The CDR3 runs 13 residues. V was cut by 4 bases and J by 1 base, with 8 bases left in between. The CDR3 loop reads CASSYSGSYEQYF. As DNA, the CDR3 is TGTGCCAGCAGTTATTCGGGTTCCTACGAGCAGTACTTC.

Ten or more counts support this clonotype. The V and J genes are TRBV20-1 and TRBJ2-1; D unclear. Germline V lookup: CDR1 DFQATT, CDR2 SNEGSKA (reference sequence). CDR3 length equals 15 residues. Trimming took 6 bases from V and 6 from J, leaving 21 bases between them. The CDR3 coding sequence is TGCAGTGCCATAATTCCTCCCGGACGCTTCAATGAGCAGTTCTTC. Translation: CSAIIPPGRFNEQFF.

In regard to this clonotype: A read error is possible here, since a much larger clone lies one base away. V usage is TRBV9 and J usage is TRBJ2-6, with D possibly matching TRBD1 (5 bases). The CDR3 consists of 14 residues. Germline loops: CDR1 SGDLS, CDR2 YYNGEE. As DNA, the CDR3 is TGTGCCAGCAGCGCATACTCTGGGGCCAACGTCATGACTTTC. This encodes CASSAYSGANVMTF.